One and the same sample provided the 15 T cell receptor beta chains below, sequenced in a study of T-cell reconstitution after alpha-beta-depleted transplantation in children. This sample's TCRbeta library carried unique molecular identifier barcodes. TCRdb redid the calling of the PCR reads with MiXCR, one entry per CDR3 protein. The sample records 480,000 or so distinct CDR3 sequences, more than 9% being singletons. The material was PBMCs, obtained before TCRalphabeta/CD19-depleted stem cell transplant. These receptors came from a child aged 2-15 years with inherited bone marrow failure, due to receive a stem cell transplant.

This clonotype has a count of ten or more. CDR3 sequence (DNA): TGTGCCAGCAGTCTGGGTCAGGGGCTGTACTATGTGTACGAGCAGTACTTC. This sequence encodes CASSLGQGLYYVYEQYF. The chain carries TRBV28 and TRBJ2-7; weak D call: TRBD1 (6 bases). In germline, CDR1 is MDHEN, CDR2 SYDVKM. CDR3 length equals 17 residues. V lost 5 bases and J lost 4, with 24 bases in between.

This clonotype was seen many times. The CDR3 spells CASYGTSGRNTQYF. The DNA for the CDR3 is TGCGCCAGTTACGGGACTAGCGGGAGAAATACGCAGTATTTT. J is TRBJ2-3 and V is TRBV5-1, with 14 nucleotides matching TRBD2. The CDR3 has 14 amino acids. Per the germline V gene, CDR1 is SGHRS and CDR2 is YFSETQ. V lost 8 bases to trimming and J lost 7 bases; unmatched junction nucleotides: 6.

The DNA of the CDR3 is TGTGCCAGCAGCCGAGGGCAGAGCACAGATACGCAGTATTTT. This codes for CASSRGQSTDTQYF. V gene TRBV5-6 combines with J gene TRBJ2-3; D is perhaps TRBD2 (5 bases). CDR1 and CDR2 from the germline V gene are SGHDT and YYEEEE. The CDR3 consists of 14 residues. The germline V and J ends were trimmed by 4 bases and 0 bases, with 9 bases remaining between them.

The V call is TRBV6-5, the J call TRBJ1-2; TRBD1 matches at 7 bases. The trim removed 2 bases at V and 5 bases at J, leaving 8 bases unmatched. This CDR3 spans 15 amino acids. CDR1 and CDR2 (germline): MNHEY, SVGAGI. CDR3: CASSYTQGPHYGYTF. The DNA of the CDR3 is TGTGCCAGCAGTTACACACAGGGGCCTCATTATGGCTACACCTTC.

Points on this clonotype: A much larger clonotype is one base distant, so this may be a read error. V and J are TRBV11-1 and TRBJ2-1, with TRBD2 identical over 8 bases. The CDR3 extends over 19 amino acids. Germline V gene sequence: CDR1 SGHAT, CDR2 FQDESV (reference sequence). Here the CDR3 reads CASSLRGAYSGEDYNEKFF. The CDR3 bases are TGTGCCAGCAGCTTAAGGGGGGCTTATAGCGGGGAAGACTACAATGAGAAGTTCTTC.

In the case of this clonotype: A read error may explain this, as a much larger clone is one base away. The chain has TRBV9 and TRBJ1-2, with a weak D call TRBD1 (6 bases). This CDR3 spans 13 amino acids. Trimming removed 4 bases at V and 5 bases at J, with 12 bases between. The germline CDR1 and CDR2 sequences are SGDLS and YYNGEE. The DNA for the CDR3 is TGTGCCAGCAGCCACGGCAGGGGTTATGGCTACACCTTC. Translation gives CASSHGRGYGYTF. Full variable domain (rest looked up from reference TRBV9 and TRBJ1-2): DSGVTQTPKHLITATGQRVTLRCSPRSGDLSVYWYQQSLDQGLQFLIQYYNGEERAKGNILERFSAQQFPDLHSELNLSSLELGDSALYFCASSHGRGYGYTFGSGTRLTVV.

V is TRBV29-1 and J is TRBJ2-1, with 9 bases aligning to TRBD2. J gave up 2 bases and V 0 bases, and 5 bases lay outside the gene matches. The CDR3 length is 16 residues. The germline V gene encodes CDR1 SQVTM and CDR2 ANQGSEA. The CDR3 bases are TGCAGCGTTGAAGATCCGGGCGGGAGGGCCTACAATGAGCAGTTCTTC. This codes for CSVEDPGGRAYNEQFF.

This clonotype was found a few times. This chain joins TRBV20-1 and TRBJ2-1; 9 nucleotides match TRBD2. Germline CDR1 DFQATT, CDR2 SNEGSKA (reference sequence). The CDR3 covers 16 residues. J lost 6 bases, V lost 1 base, and 10 bases had no gene match. The CDR3 DNA reads as TGCAGTGCTAGAGTTCCACTAGCGGGCCCCCCCAATGAGCAGTTCTTC. Translating gives CSARVPLAGPPNEQFF.

The chain recombines TRBV9 with TRBJ2-1; tentative D call: TRBD2 (6 bases). The germline V and J ends were trimmed by 0 bases and 6 bases, with 16 bases remaining between them. This CDR3 is built from 16 residues. Germline V lookup: CDR1 SGDLS, CDR2 YYNGEE. CDR3 protein: CASSVAGTGRFNEQFF. CDR3 in DNA: TGTGCCAGCAGCGTAGCCGGGACTGGCAGGTTCAATGAGCAGTTCTTC.

This clonotype was detected ten times or more. The J gene is TRBJ2-1, the V gene TRBV12-3 or TRBV12-4; 8 positions agree with TRBD2. V dropped 6 bases and J dropped 15; count of bases not matched to a gene: 13. The CDR3 runs to 13 residues. CDR3 coding DNA: TGTGCCAGCAGCCCACTAGCGGTCGATTCCCGGTTCTTC. It codes for CASSPLAVDSRFF.

This clonotype occurred a few times. The V call is TRBV5-1, the J call TRBJ2-1; TRBD2 agrees at 13 bases. CDR1 is SGHRS and CDR2 is YFSETQ in the germline V gene. The CDR3 is 16 amino acids. V lost 4 bases, J lost 3 bases, and 4 bases stayed unmatched. The CDR3 spells CASSAGLAGVYNEQFF. CDR3 nucleotide sequence: TGCGCCAGCAGCGCCGGACTAGCGGGGGTCTACAATGAGCAGTTCTTC.

This clonotype occurred many times. The chain is built from TRBV27 and TRBJ2-1, with TRBD2 matching over 13 bases. Germline loops: CDR1 MNHEY, CDR2 SMNVEV (reference sequence). With V trimmed by 4 bases and J by 9 bases, 6 bases remained unmatched. CDR3 length equals 15 residues. In DNA form, the CDR3 reads TGTGCCAGCAGTTCGGGACTAGCGGGAAGGAGTGAGCAGTTCTTC. Translation gives CASSSGLAGRSEQFF.

In its sample, this clonotype was seen a few times. The V gene is TRBV10-3, the J gene TRBJ2-1; 11 bases agree with TRBD2. The germline CDR1 and CDR2 sequences are ENHRY and SYGVKD. This CDR3 is built from 16 residues. V gave up 6 bases and J gave up 2 bases; unmatched junction bases: 6. DNA for the CDR3: TGTGCCATCAGCCCGGGACTAGCGGACCCCTACAATGAGCAGTTCTTC. This translates into CAISPGLADPYNEQFF.

The rearrangement links TRBV6-2 or TRBV6-3 to TRBJ2-6; the match to TRBD2 covers 7 bases. Germline V CDR1 and CDR2: MNHEY, SVGEGT. This CDR3 has 18 residues. The V segment lost 4 bases and the J segment 1 base; nucleotides outside the gene matches: 10. In DNA, the CDR3 is TGTGCCAGCAGTTCGCTCGCGGGAGTTGTGTCTGGGGCCAACGTCCTGACTTTC. Its translation is CASSSLAGVVSGANVLTF.

This clonotype has only a few counts. This chain connects TRBV20-1 to TRBJ2-2; 9 nucleotides align to TRBD2. The V and J ends lost 5 bases and 3 bases, in that order; junction bases with no gene match: 16. This CDR3 has 18 amino acids. From germline, CDR1 is DFQATT and CDR2 SNEGSKA (reference sequence). The CDR3 loop is CSARGWQREEGDTGELFF. CDR3 nucleotides: TGCAGTGCTCGTGGGTGGCAGCGGGAGGAGGGTGACACCGGGGAGCTGTTTTTT.